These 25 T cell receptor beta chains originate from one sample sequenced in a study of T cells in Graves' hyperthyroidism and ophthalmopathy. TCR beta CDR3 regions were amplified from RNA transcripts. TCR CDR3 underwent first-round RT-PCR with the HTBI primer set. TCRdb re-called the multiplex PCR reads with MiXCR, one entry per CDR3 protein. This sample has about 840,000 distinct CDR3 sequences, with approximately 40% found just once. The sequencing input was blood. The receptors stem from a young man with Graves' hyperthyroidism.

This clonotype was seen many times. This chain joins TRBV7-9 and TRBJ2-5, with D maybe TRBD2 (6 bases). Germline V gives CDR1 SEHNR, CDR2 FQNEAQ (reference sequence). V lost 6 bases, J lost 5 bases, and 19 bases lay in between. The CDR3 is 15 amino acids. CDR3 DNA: TGTGCCAGCAGTCCCACTCTCGGGGGAAGGGAGACCCAGTACTTC. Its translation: CASSPTLGGRETQYF.

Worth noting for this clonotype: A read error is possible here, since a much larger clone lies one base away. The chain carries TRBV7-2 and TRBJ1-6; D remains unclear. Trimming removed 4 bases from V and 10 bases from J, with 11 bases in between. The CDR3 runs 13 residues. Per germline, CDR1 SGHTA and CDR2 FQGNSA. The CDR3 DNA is TGTGCCAGCAGCTCCCCCGGGGAATCACCCCTCCACTTT. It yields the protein CASSSPGESPLHF.

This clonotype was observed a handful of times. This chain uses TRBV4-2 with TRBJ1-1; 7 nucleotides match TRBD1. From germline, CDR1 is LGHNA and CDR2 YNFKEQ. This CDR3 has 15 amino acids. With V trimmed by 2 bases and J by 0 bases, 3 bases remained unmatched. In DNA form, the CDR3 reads TGTGCCAGCAGCCAACCGACAGGGTTGAACACTGAAGCTTTCTTT. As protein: CASSQPTGLNTEAFF.

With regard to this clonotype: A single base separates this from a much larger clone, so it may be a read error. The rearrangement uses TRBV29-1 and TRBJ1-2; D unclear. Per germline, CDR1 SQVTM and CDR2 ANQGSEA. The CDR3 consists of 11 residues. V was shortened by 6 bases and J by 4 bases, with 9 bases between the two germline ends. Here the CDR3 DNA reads TGCAGCGTCACGTCCAGCTATGGCTACACCTTC. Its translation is CSVTSSYGYTF.

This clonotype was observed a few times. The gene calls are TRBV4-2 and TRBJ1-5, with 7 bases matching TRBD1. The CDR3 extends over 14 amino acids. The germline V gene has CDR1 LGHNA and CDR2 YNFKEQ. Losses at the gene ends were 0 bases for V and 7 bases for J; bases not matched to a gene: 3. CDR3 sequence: CASSQETGEQPQHF. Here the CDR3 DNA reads TGTGCCAGCAGCCAAGAAACAGGGGAACAGCCCCAGCATTTT.

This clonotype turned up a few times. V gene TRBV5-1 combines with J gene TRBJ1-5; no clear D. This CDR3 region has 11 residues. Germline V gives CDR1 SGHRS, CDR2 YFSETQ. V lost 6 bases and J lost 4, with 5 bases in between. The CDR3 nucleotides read TGCGCCAGCATCCAAAATCAGCCCCAGCATTTT. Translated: CASIQNQPQHF.

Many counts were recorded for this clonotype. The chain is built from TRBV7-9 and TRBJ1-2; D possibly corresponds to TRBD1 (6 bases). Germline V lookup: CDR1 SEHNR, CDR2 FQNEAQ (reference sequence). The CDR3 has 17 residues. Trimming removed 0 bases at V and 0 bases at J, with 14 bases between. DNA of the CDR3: TGTGCCAGCAGCTTAGCGCTCGGACAGCGATCTAACTATGGCTACACCTTC. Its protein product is CASSLALGQRSNYGYTF.

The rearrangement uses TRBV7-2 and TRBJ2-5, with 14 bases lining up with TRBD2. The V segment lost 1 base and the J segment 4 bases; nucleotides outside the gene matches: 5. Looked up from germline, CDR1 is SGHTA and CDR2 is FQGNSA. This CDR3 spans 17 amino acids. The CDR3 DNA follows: TGTGCCAGCAGCTTAGGCCGACTAGCGGGAGGGGGAGAGACCCAGTACTTC. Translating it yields CASSLGRLAGGGETQYF.

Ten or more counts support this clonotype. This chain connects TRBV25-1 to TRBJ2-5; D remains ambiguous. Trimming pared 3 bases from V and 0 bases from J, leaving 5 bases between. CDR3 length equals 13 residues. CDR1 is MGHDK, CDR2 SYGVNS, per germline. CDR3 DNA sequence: TGTGCCAGCAGTGATCCTAACCAAGAGACCCAGTACTTC. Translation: CASSDPNQETQYF.

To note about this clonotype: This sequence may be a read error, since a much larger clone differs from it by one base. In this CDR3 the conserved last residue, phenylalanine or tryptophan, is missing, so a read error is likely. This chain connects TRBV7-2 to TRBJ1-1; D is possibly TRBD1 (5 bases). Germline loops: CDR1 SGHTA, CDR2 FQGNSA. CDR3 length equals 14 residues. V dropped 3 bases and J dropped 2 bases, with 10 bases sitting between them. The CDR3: CASSFRGSNTEAFL. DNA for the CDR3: TGTGCCAGCAGCTTCCGGGGCAGTAACACTGAAGCTTTCCTT.

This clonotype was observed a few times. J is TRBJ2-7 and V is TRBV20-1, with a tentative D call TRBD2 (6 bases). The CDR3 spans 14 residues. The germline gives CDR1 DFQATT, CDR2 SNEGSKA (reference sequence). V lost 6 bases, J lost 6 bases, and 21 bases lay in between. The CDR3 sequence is CSAIRETLYGEQYF. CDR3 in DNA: TGCAGTGCCATCCGGGAGACTTTATATGGCGAGCAGTACTTC.

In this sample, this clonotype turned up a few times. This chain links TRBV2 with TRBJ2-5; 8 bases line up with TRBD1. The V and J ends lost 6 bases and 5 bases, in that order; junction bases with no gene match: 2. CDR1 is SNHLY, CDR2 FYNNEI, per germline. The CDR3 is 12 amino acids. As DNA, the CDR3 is TGTGCCAGCAGGGACAGGGAGGAGACCCAGTACTTC. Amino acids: CASRDREETQYF.

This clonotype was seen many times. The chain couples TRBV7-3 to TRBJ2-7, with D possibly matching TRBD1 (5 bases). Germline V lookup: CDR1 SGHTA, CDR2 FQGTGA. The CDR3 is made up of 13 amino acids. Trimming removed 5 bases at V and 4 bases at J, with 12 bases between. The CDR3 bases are TGTGCCAGCAGCGCAACCCCAGGGTACGAGCAGTACTTC. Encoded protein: CASSATPGYEQYF.

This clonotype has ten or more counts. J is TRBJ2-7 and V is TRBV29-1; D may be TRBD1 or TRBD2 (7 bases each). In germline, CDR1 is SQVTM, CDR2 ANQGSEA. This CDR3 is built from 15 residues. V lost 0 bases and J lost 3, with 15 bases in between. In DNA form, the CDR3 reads TGCAGCGTTGAAGAGTCAGGGGGGGTGGTCTACGAGCAGTACTTC. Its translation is CSVEESGGVVYEQYF.

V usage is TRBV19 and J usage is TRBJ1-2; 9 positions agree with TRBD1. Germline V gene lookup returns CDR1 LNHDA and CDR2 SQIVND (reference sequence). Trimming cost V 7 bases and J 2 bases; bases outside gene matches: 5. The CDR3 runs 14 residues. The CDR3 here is CASKGQGRNYGYTF. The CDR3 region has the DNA TGTGCCAGTAAGGGACAGGGAAGAAACTATGGCTACACCTTC.

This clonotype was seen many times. Here the CDR3 DNA reads TGTGCCAGCAGCCCGACGGGGCTGGGAGAAAAACTGTTTTTT. The encoded protein is CASSPTGLGEKLFF. The chain is built from TRBV12-3 or TRBV12-4 and TRBJ1-4; possible D gene TRBD1, 5 bases. This CDR3 contains 14 residues. Trimming cost V 6 bases and J 8 bases, with 16 bases left between them.

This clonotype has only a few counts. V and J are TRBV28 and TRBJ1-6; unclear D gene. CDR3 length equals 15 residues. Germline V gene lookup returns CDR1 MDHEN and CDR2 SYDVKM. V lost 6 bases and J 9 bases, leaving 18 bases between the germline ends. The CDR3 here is CASRRAVAGGSPLHF. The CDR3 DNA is TGTGCCAGCAGGCGGGCGGTAGCAGGTGGTTCACCCCTCCACTTT.

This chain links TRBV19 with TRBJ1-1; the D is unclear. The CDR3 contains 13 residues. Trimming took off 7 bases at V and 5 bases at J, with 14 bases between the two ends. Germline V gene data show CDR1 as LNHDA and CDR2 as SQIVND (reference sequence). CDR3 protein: CASTYLKATEAFF. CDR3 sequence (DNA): TGTGCCAGTACCTATCTTAAGGCTACTGAAGCTTTCTTT. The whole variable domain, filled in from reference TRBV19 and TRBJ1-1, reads DGGITQSPKYLFRKEGQNVTLSCEQNLNHDAMYWYRQDPGQGLRLIYYSQIVNDFQKGDIAEGYSVSREKKESFPLTVTSAQKNPTAFYLCASTYLKATEAFFGQGTRLTVV.

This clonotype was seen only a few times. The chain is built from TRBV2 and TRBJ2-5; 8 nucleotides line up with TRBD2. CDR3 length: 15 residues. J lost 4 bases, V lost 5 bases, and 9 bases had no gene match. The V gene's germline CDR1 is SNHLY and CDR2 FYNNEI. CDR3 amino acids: CASSNGTSTRETQYF. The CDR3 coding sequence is TGTGCCAGCAGTAACGGGACTAGTACCCGAGAGACCCAGTACTTC.

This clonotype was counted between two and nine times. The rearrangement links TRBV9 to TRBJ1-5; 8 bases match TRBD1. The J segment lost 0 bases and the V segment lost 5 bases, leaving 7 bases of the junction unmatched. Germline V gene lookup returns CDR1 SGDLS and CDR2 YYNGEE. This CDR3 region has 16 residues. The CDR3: CASSGTGSYSNQPQHF. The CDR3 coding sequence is TGTGCCAGCAGTGGGACAGGTAGTTATAGCAATCAGCCCCAGCATTTT.

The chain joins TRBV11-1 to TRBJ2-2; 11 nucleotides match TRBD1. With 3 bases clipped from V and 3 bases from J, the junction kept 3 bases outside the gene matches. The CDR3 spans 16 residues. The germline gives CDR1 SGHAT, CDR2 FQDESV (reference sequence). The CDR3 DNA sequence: TGTGCCAGCAGCTTGGGACAGGGGGGTTACACCGGGGAGCTGTTTTTT. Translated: CASSLGQGGYTGELFF.

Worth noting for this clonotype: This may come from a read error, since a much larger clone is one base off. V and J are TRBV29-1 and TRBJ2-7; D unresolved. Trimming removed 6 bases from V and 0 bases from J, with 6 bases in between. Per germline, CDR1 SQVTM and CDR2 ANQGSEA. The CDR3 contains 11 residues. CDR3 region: CSVRYSYEQYF. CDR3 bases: TGCAGCGTCAGATACTCCTACGAGCAGTACTTC.

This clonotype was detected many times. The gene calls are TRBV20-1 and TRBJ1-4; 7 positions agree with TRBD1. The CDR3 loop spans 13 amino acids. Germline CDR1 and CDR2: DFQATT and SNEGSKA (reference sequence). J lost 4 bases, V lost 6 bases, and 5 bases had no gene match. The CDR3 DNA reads TGCAGTGCAAGCGACAGGGTTAATGAAAAACTGTTTTTT. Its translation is CSASDRVNEKLFF.

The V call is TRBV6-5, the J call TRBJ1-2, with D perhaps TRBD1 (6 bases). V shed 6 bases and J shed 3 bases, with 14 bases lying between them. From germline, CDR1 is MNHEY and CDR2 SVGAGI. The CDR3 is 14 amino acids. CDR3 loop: CASREGGADYGYTF. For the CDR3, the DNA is TGTGCCAGCAGGGAGGGGGGCGCGGACTATGGCTACACCTTC.

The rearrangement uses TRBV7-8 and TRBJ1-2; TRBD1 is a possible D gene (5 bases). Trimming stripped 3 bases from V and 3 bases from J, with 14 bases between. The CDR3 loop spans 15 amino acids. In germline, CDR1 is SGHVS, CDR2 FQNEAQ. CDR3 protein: CASSFGVGTDYGYTF. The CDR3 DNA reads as TGTGCCAGCAGCTTTGGGGTCGGGACGGACTATGGCTACACCTTC.